The 2 T cell receptor beta chains in this list originate from one sample, sequenced in a study of cytomegalovirus exposure and HLA in healthy donors. Sequenced by immunoSEQ multiplex PCR; TCRdb stores in-frame clones only, minus some. The data show some 250,000 clones, with more than 75% seen just once and around 1.2% held by the top ten. Sequencing used PBMCs. The origin of the receptors is a woman aged 25 to 45 in good health and CMV-seropositive.

The CDR3 nucleotides are TGTGCCAGCAGTTGGGAACTAGCGGGAGTAGCAGATACGCAGTATTTT. This sequence encodes CASSWELAGVADTQYF. V gene TRBV28 combines with J gene TRBJ2-3, with 11 bases lining up with TRBD2. Losses at the gene ends were 4 bases for V and 4 bases for J; bases not matched to a gene: 7. The CDR3 is 16 residues long. CDR1 is MDHEN, CDR2 SYDVKM, per germline.

The chain links TRBV5-6 to TRBJ1-5; tentatively, D is TRBD1 (5 bases). The CDR3 sequence is 14 residues long. The V end lost 4 bases, the J end lost 7 bases, and 15 bases lay between the germline ends. Germline loops: CDR1 SGHDT, CDR2 YYEEEE. CDR3 sequence reads: CASSQGRRGQPQHF. Written as DNA, the CDR3 is TGTGCCAGCAGCCAAGGAAGAAGGGGACAGCCCCAGCATTTT. The full variable domain, in which reference TRBV5-6 and TRBJ1-5 provide the parts outside the CDR3, is DAGVTQSPTHLIKTRGQQVTLRCSPKSGHDTVSWYQQALGQGPQFIFQYYEEEERQRGNFPDRFSGHQFPNYSSELNVNALLLGDSALYLCASSQGRRGQPQHFGDGTRLSIL.